This T cell receptor beta chain was sequenced during a study of early T cells in non-severe SARS-CoV-2 infection. Overall study: The study sequenced bulk RNA from unsorted whole blood, with chains unpaired.

Individual cDNA molecules received unique molecular identifiers. TCRdb processed the 5' RACE reads anew with MiXCR; each CDR3 protein has one entry. The sample comprises 34,000 or so distinct CDR3 sequences, 9% of which are singletons, and less than 15% rests with the top ten. Looked up from germline, CDR1 is GTSNPN and CDR2 is SVGIG (reference sequence). This CDR3 is built from 13 residues. V dropped 1 base and J dropped 5 bases, with 9 bases sitting between them. Study-wide results and caveats: A preference for anti-spike CD8 responses marked VDJdb matching, which missed private and CD4 specificities.

On this clonotype: Its antigen is currently unknown.

The clonotype comes from an adult who was a healthcare worker with PCR-confirmed SARS-CoV-2 infection or an uninfected control (not recorded which). This chain connects TRBV30 to TRBJ1-5; possible D gene TRBD1, 6 bases. What was sequenced was whole blood. The CDR3 nucleotides are TGTGCCTGGAGTGCGGGGGCGGATCAGCCCCAGCATTTT. This sequence encodes CAWSAGADQPQHF.